This T cell receptor beta chain was sequenced for a study of cytomegalovirus exposure and HLA in healthy donors. In the case of this clone: Antigen unknown.

Separation from the roughly 670-subject first cohort characterized the roughly 130-subject validation cohort, to which the donors belonged. Repertoires were generated with immunoSEQ multiplex PCR, while TCRdb's copy carries only in-frame clones and drops some. This table has 200,000 to 250,000 clones, approximately 83% appearing once. General observations from the study: Reports credit the classifier with highly specific, highly sensitive diagnosis of cytomegalovirus status.

The clonotype was recovered from a woman between 25 and 40 years old in good health and CMV-seropositive. The sample was PBMCs.

DNA of the CDR3: TGCAGCGTCTCAGCCGACAGGGGGATTTATGGCTACACCTTC. Protein product: CSVSADRGIYGYTF. The genes are TRBV29-1 and TRBJ1-2, with TRBD1 matching over 9 bases. The junction had 10 bases not matched to a gene; V was cut back by 6 bases and J by 5 bases. The CDR3 extends over 14 amino acids. Germline assignment: CDR1 SQVTM and CDR2 ANQGSEA.